A single sample is the source of the 13 T cell receptor beta chains below, sequenced in a study of T-cell memory formation after mild COVID-19. From the 5' RACE reads, TCRdb called clonotypes with MiXCR, one entry per CDR3 protein. The top ten hold 21% of the sample, which has about 320,000 distinct CDR3 sequences, roughly an eighth seen once. The sample taken for sequencing was PBMCs or a T cell subset sorted from them (not recorded which). The receptors derive from a man between 18 and 35 years old who had mild COVID-19 (a few samples of this study predate the infection). Cell type and time point are not known.

This clonotype appeared a few times. The chain employs TRBV11-2 and TRBJ1-3; D gene uncertain. Germline V CDR1 and CDR2: SGHAT, FQNNGV. Trimming removed 3 bases at V and 3 bases at J, with 18 bases between. The CDR3 is 17 amino acids. CDR3 DNA: TGTGCCAGCAGCTTGGACCCGAAAGGGCCGTATGGAAACACCATATATTTT. This codes for CASSLDPKGPYGNTIYF.

V usage is TRBV7-2 and J usage is TRBJ2-3; 9 bases are a match to TRBD2. Per the germline V gene, CDR1 is SGHTA and CDR2 is FQGNSA. This CDR3 region has 15 residues. V shed 4 bases and J 2 bases; nucleotides not matched to a gene: 4. CDR3 bases: TGTGCCAGCAGCTCAGTAGCGGGGGACACAGATACGCAGTATTTT. Encoded protein: CASSSVAGDTDTQYF.

The chain combines TRBV27 with TRBJ1-2; no firm D call. The CDR3 totals 14 residues. Trimming removed 4 bases from V and 3 bases from J, with 12 bases in between. In germline, CDR1 is MNHEY, CDR2 SMNVEV (reference sequence). The CDR3 here is CASSSNQDYYGYTF. For the CDR3, the DNA is TGTGCCAGCAGTTCCAACCAGGACTACTATGGCTACACCTTC.

This clonotype was seen only a few times. V is TRBV11-2 and J is TRBJ2-1, with a tentative D call TRBD1 (6 bases). This CDR3 contains 15 residues. Germline V gene data show CDR1 as SGHAT and CDR2 as FQNNGV. The V end was cut by 3 bases, the J end by 7 bases, with 16 bases between. CDR3 coding DNA: TGTGCCAGCAGCTTTCTGGGGGCCCGTTGGAATGAGCAGTTCTTC. Protein sequence: CASSFLGARWNEQFF.

This chain uses TRBV4-2 with TRBJ1-5, with TRBD1 identical over 7 bases. The CDR3 runs 16 residues. Unmatched junction bases numbered 8, after V lost 5 bases and J lost 1 base. Germline lookup yields CDR1 LGHNA and CDR2 YNFKEQ. The CDR3 bases are TGTGCCAGCAGCTTCGACAGGGTGATGAGCAATCAGCCCCAGCATTTT. This gives the protein CASSFDRVMSNQPQHF.

The chain recombines TRBV6-6 with TRBJ1-2; 9 bases are a match to TRBD1. The CDR3 is 14 residues long. Looked up from germline, CDR1 is MNHNY and CDR2 is SVGAGI (reference sequence). V was clipped by 4 bases and J by 6 bases; unmatched bases: 6. The DNA for the CDR3 is TGTGCCAGCAGTTGGGCTACAGGGGGCGATGGCTACACCTTC. Residues: CASSWATGGDGYTF.

The rearrangement joins TRBV7-9 to TRBJ2-7, with D unresolved. Germline lookup yields CDR1 SEHNR and CDR2 FQNEAQ (reference sequence). V lost 0 bases and J lost 7, with 7 bases in between. The CDR3 is 12 residues long. CDR3 DNA sequence: TGTGCCAGCAGCTTAGCGACGGCTGAGCAGTACTTC. Translation gives CASSLATAEQYF.

Only a few counts were recorded for this clonotype. The chain uses TRBV11-2 and TRBJ1-6; D unclear. From germline, CDR1 is SGHAT and CDR2 FQNNGV. The CDR3 extends over 14 amino acids. V shed 0 bases and J shed 5 bases, with 5 bases lying between them. CDR3 coding DNA: TGTGCCAGCAGCTTAGAAGGGAATAATTCACCCCTCCACTTT. This sequence encodes CASSLEGNNSPLHF.

CDR3 region: CASSHWRGVYNEQFF. For the CDR3, the DNA is TGTGCCAGCAGCCACTGGCGGGGAGTGTACAATGAGCAGTTCTTC. The genes are TRBV3-1 and TRBJ2-1, with D possibly TRBD2 on 6 matching bases. Deletions cut 3 bases from V and 4 bases from J, with 13 bases between. This CDR3 has 15 amino acids. Germline V lookup: CDR1 LGHDT, CDR2 YNNKEL (reference sequence).

V usage is TRBV14 and J usage is TRBJ1-1; TRBD1 matches 11 bases. The CDR3 consists of 15 residues. Germline V gene lookup returns CDR1 SGHDN and CDR2 FVKESK. Trimming removed 0 bases from V and 5 bases from J; junction bases left unmatched: 2. The CDR3 loop reads CASSQEDRGRTEAFF. In DNA, the CDR3 is TGTGCCAGCAGCCAAGAGGACAGGGGGCGGACTGAAGCTTTCTTT.

This clonotype has a count of ten or more. The chain has TRBV29-1 and TRBJ2-1; D is perhaps TRBD2 (6 bases). Germline V gene sequence: CDR1 SQVTM, CDR2 ANQGSEA. V lost 7 bases and J lost 8, with 24 bases in between. The CDR3 extends over 15 amino acids. Here the CDR3 DNA reads TGCAGCGCCCCAGGGCGGGCTAGCGATGTCGATGAGCAGTTCTTC. It yields the protein CSAPGRASDVDEQFF.

The chain uses TRBV5-1 and TRBJ2-5, with TRBD2 identical over 12 bases. The CDR3 sequence is 19 residues long. J lost 4 bases, V lost 3 bases, and 16 bases had no gene match. The germline gives CDR1 SGHRS, CDR2 YFSETQ. The CDR3 reads CASSSTSGGQLSEGETQYF. CDR3 nucleotides: TGCGCCAGCAGCTCGACTAGCGGGGGCCAGCTGTCCGAAGGAGAGACCCAGTACTTC. Using reference TRBV5-1 and TRBJ2-5 for the parts outside the CDR3, the full variable domain is KAGVTQTPRYLIKTRGQQVTLSCSPISGHRSVSWYQQTPGQGLQFLFEYFSETQRNKGNFPGRFSGRQFSNSRSEMNVSTLELGDSALYLCASSSTSGGQLSEGETQYFGPGTRLLVL.

The chain is built from TRBV19 and TRBJ2-3; 8 bases are a match to TRBD1. Germline assignment: CDR1 LNHDA and CDR2 SQIVND (reference sequence). Germline trimming cut 5 bases from V and 5 bases from J; bases unmatched to any gene: 6. The CDR3 consists of 14 residues. CDR3 region: CASSGQGARDTQYF. The CDR3 nucleotides are TGTGCCAGTAGTGGTCAGGGGGCGCGAGATACGCAGTATTTT. Filled out from reference TRBV19 and TRBJ2-3, the complete variable domain reads DGGITQSPKYLFRKEGQNVTLSCEQNLNHDAMYWYRQDPGQGLRLIYYSQIVNDFQKGDIAEGYSVSREKKESFPLTVTSAQKNPTAFYLCASSGQGARDTQYFGPGTRLTVL.